The 24 T cell receptor beta chains reported below all come from one sample, sequenced in a study of cytomegalovirus exposure and HLA in healthy donors. The study ran its PCR with 60 Vbeta and 13 Jbeta primers. Repertoires were generated with immunoSEQ multiplex PCR, while TCRdb's copy carries only in-frame clones and drops some. The top ten clones hold 6.5% to 7% of a sample with roughly 100,000 clones, roughly 76% of them seen once. Sequencing was performed on PBMCs. The source of these receptors is a man aged 25-45 years in good health and CMV-seropositive.

This chain uses TRBV6-5 with TRBJ1-2; 8 nucleotides match TRBD1. Germline V gene lookup returns CDR1 MNHEY and CDR2 SVGAGI. The CDR3 loop spans 15 amino acids. The V segment lost 7 bases and the J segment 5 bases; nucleotides outside the gene matches: 12. The CDR3 DNA reads TGTGCCAGCATCGGGACAGGCTCCCGTCATTATGGCTACACCTTC. Its protein is CASIGTGSRHYGYTF.

This clone was picked up one time. The gene calls are TRBV5-1 and TRBJ2-7; 10 bases agree with TRBD2. Germline assignment: CDR1 SGHRS and CDR2 YFSETQ. J gave up 2 bases and V 4 bases, and 12 bases lay outside the gene matches. CDR3 length: 17 amino acids. Here the CDR3 DNA reads TGCGCCAGCAGCGCCGGGACTAGCGCTAATATCGCCTACGAGCAGTACTTC. Translating it yields CASSAGTSANIAYEQYF.

The chain links TRBV6-7 to TRBJ2-7; TRBD2 matches at 7 bases. TRBV6-7 is an ORF for which the function is uncertain. V lost 6 bases and J lost 7; bases outside the gene matches: 18. The CDR3 totals 16 residues. The CDR3: CASSPFVGPGGVEQYF. The CDR3, as DNA: TGTGCCAGCAGCCCCTTCGTAGGACCGGGAGGCGTGGAGCAGTACTTC.

V is TRBV28 and J is TRBJ1-6; 8 nucleotides match TRBD1. V trimming: 3 bases; J trimming: 0 bases; junction bases outside the gene matches: 7. The CDR3 has 18 residues. Germline loops: CDR1 MDHEN, CDR2 SYDVKM. The CDR3: CASSFWTGINSYNSPLHF. CDR3 coding DNA: TGTGCCAGCAGTTTTTGGACAGGGATAAACTCCTATAATTCACCCCTCCACTTT.

The chain employs TRBV15 and TRBJ2-5; 9 nucleotides line up with TRBD2. Trimming removed 8 bases from V and 5 bases from J; junction bases left unmatched: 6. Germline loops: CDR1 LNHNV, CDR2 YYDKDF (reference sequence). This CDR3 region has 13 residues. The CDR3 loop reads CATAAGGTETQYF. In DNA form, the CDR3 reads TGTGCCACCGCGGCGGGGGGGACGGAGACCCAGTACTTC.

The genes are TRBV4-1 and TRBJ1-1; 8 bases map to TRBD1. CDR3 size: 15 residues. V gave up 2 bases and J gave up 5 bases; unmatched junction bases: 7. Germline CDR1 is MGHRA and CDR2 is YSYEKL. The CDR3 reads CASSQPITGGTEAFF. DNA for the CDR3: TGCGCCAGCAGCCAACCTATCACAGGGGGGACTGAAGCTTTCTTT.

The rearrangement links TRBV9 to TRBJ1-2; 8 bases line up with TRBD1. This CDR3 comprises 16 residues. The V gene end was trimmed by 4 bases and the J gene end by 3 bases; junction bases not matched to a gene: 11. Germline CDR1 SGDLS, CDR2 YYNGEE. CDR3 amino acids: CASSPGQGPSDYGYTF. The CDR3 bases are TGTGCCAGCAGCCCTGGACAGGGACCCTCCGACTATGGCTACACCTTC.

The chain combines TRBV10-3 with TRBJ2-7, with 8 bases lining up with TRBD1. This CDR3 is built from 14 residues. The V segment lost 3 bases and the J segment 6 bases; nucleotides outside the gene matches: 7. Germline V gives CDR1 ENHRY, CDR2 SYGVKD. In nucleotides, the CDR3 is TGTGCCATCAGTGAATGGGACAGGACCGTCGAGCAGTACTTC. This codes for CAISEWDRTVEQYF.

The rearrangement links TRBV5-8 to TRBJ2-5; TRBD2 is a possible D gene (7 bases). V shed 0 bases and J shed 2 bases, with 11 bases lying between them. CDR3 size: 15 residues. Looked up from germline, CDR1 is SGHTS and CDR2 is YDEGEE. DNA for the CDR3: TGTGCCAGCAGCTTGGAGGGGGGGATTCAAGAGACCCAGTACTTC. It encodes CASSLEGGIQETQYF.

This chain connects TRBV21-1 to TRBJ2-7; the listed D gene, TRBD2, was not tested against the DNA. TRBV21-1 is a listed pseudogene. The CDR3 has 15 residues. The CDR3 region is CASSIRTSGGYEQYF. The DNA for the CDR3 is TGTGCCAGCAGCATCCGGACTAGCGGGGGCTACGAGCAGTACTTC.

The genes are TRBV7-9 and TRBJ2-2, with a possible D match to TRBD2 (6 bases). CDR1 and CDR2 (germline): SEHNR, FQNEAQ (reference sequence). CDR3 length: 14 amino acids. V gave up 4 bases and J gave up 6 bases, with 12 bases separating them. The CDR3 nucleotides read TGTGCCAGCAGCTCGAGAGGGGAGGCCGGGGAGCTGTTTTTT. This gives the protein CASSSRGEAGELFF.

This clone has only a few counts. The chain couples TRBV7-2 to TRBJ1-5, with a weak D call TRBD1 (6 bases). Germline CDR1 is SGHTA and CDR2 is FQGNSA. V lost 4 bases and J 2 bases, leaving 15 bases between the germline ends. The CDR3 sequence is 16 residues long. The CDR3: CASSSLDRRGNQPQHF. In DNA form, the CDR3 reads TGTGCCAGCAGCTCCTTGGACAGAAGGGGCAATCAGCCCCAGCATTTT.

This clone was found once. The rearrangement uses TRBV11-1 and TRBJ2-5; a possible D gene is TRBD1 (5 bases). Germline V CDR1 and CDR2: SGHAT, FQDESV (reference sequence). This CDR3 spans 14 amino acids. V lost 1 base, J lost 10 bases, and 16 bases lay in between. The CDR3 DNA is TGTGCCAGCAGCTTAGAAGGGGCGGTGGCAGACCAGTACTTC. It is translated as CASSLEGAVADQYF.

V gene TRBV4-1 combines with J gene TRBJ2-2; a possible D gene is TRBD2 (5 bases). Trimming removed 4 bases from V and 0 bases from J, with 9 bases in between. The length of the CDR3 is 15 residues. Germline CDR1 reads MGHRA; CDR2 reads YSYEKL. CDR3 region: CASSPRAANTGELFF. CDR3 DNA sequence: TGCGCCAGCAGCCCGCGGGCTGCGAACACCGGGGAGCTGTTTTTT.

This chain uses TRBV5-1 with TRBJ1-2, with 9 nucleotides matching TRBD1. The length of the CDR3 is 16 residues. Germline V gene lookup returns CDR1 SGHRS and CDR2 YFSETQ. Trimming removed 0 bases from V and 4 bases from J; junction bases left unmatched: 7. As DNA, the CDR3 is TGCGCCAGCAGCTTGGCCGGGACAGGGAGAAGCTATGGCTACACCTTC. Amino acid sequence: CASSLAGTGRSYGYTF.

The rearrangement joins TRBV7-3 to TRBJ2-1; D is possibly TRBD2 (5 bases). This CDR3 comprises 12 residues. Germline V gene data show CDR1 as SGHTA and CDR2 as FQGTGA. V shed 5 bases and J shed 11 bases, with 13 bases lying between them. This CDR3 reads CASSTSGVKQFF. CDR3 nucleotide sequence: TGTGCCAGCAGCACCTCCGGGGTAAAGCAGTTCTTC.

The CDR3 here is CASRPTRNTGELFF. The CDR3 DNA sequence: TGTGCCAGCAGGCCGACTAGAAACACCGGGGAGCTGTTTTTT. The V gene is TRBV7-3, the J gene TRBJ2-2, with D possibly being TRBD2 (6 bases). CDR1 and CDR2 from the germline V gene are SGHTA and FQGTGA. Trimming removed 6 bases at V and 2 bases at J, with 10 bases between. The CDR3 spans 14 residues.

This rearrangement joins TRBV7-3 to TRBJ1-2, with 7 bases lining up with TRBD1. The CDR3 has 14 amino acids. From germline, CDR1 is SGHTA and CDR2 FQGTGA. The V and J ends lost 2 bases and 4 bases, in that order; junction bases with no gene match: 4. The CDR3 spells CASSLERGPYGYTF. The CDR3 nucleotides are TGTGCCAGCAGCTTAGAGAGGGGGCCCTATGGCTACACCTTC.

The J gene is TRBJ2-1, the V gene TRBV2, with 9 bases matching TRBD2. This CDR3 is 15 amino acids long. V was clipped by 7 bases and J by 8 bases; unmatched bases: 12. CDR1 SNHLY and CDR2 FYNNEI come from the germline V gene. The CDR3 region is CASNRLAGPGDEQFF. The CDR3 nucleotides are TGTGCCAGCAACCGGCTAGCGGGACCAGGCGATGAGCAGTTCTTC. The whole variable domain, filled in from reference TRBV2 and TRBJ2-1, reads EPEVTQTPSHQVTQMGQEVILRCVPISNHLYFYWYRQILGQKVEFLVSFYNNEISEKSEIFDDQFSVERPDGSNFTLKIRSTKLEDSAMYFCASNRLAGPGDEQFFGPGTRLTVL.

The count of this clone is one. The chain joins TRBV6-6 to TRBJ1-2, with D maybe TRBD1 (5 bases). V was cut by 8 bases and J by 4 bases, with 14 bases left in between. Germline loops: CDR1 MNHNY, CDR2 SVGAGI (reference sequence). This CDR3 comprises 13 residues. CDR3 in amino acids: CASRALGAYGYTF. The CDR3 DNA reads as TGTGCCAGCCGGGCCCTTGGGGCCTATGGCTACACCTTC.

This rearrangement joins TRBV2 to TRBJ2-7, with D possibly TRBD1 on 6 matching bases. V was shortened by 7 bases and J by 2 bases, with 15 bases between the two germline ends. The CDR3 consists of 14 residues. Germline CDR1 SNHLY, CDR2 FYNNEI. This CDR3 reads CASKQGGHAYEQYF. DNA of the CDR3: TGTGCCAGCAAGCAAGGGGGACATGCCTACGAGCAGTACTTC.

The CDR3 reads CASSTQGPETQYF. The DNA for the CDR3 is TGTGCCAGCAGCACCCAGGGTCCCGAGACCCAGTACTTC. J is TRBJ2-5 and V is TRBV7-2; the D gene is possibly TRBD1 (5 bases). Trimming removed 5 bases from V and 5 bases from J, with 12 bases in between. Germline V gives CDR1 SGHTA, CDR2 FQGNSA. There are 13 residues in the CDR3. The whole variable domain, remainder taken from reference TRBV7-2 and TRBJ2-5, is GAGVSQSPSNKVTEKGKDVELRCDPISGHTALYWYRQSLGQGLEFLIYFQGNSAPDKSGLPSDRFSAERTGGSVSTLTIQRTQQEDSAVYLCASSTQGPETQYFGPGTRLLVL.

With respect to this clone: The sample carries other DNA sequences with the same CDR3. V gene TRBV27 combines with J gene TRBJ1-1, with 8 nucleotides matching TRBD1. The CDR3 covers 14 residues. Germline V gives CDR1 MNHEY, CDR2 SMNVEV (reference sequence). Trimming removed 2 bases from V and 1 base from J; junction bases left unmatched: 0. DNA for the CDR3: TGTGCCAGCAGTTTAGGACAGGGGAACACTGAAGCTTTCTTT. Encoded protein: CASSLGQGNTEAFF.

This chain joins TRBV5-1 and TRBJ2-7, with TRBD1 identical over 11 bases. Germline CDR1 is SGHRS and CDR2 is YFSETQ. V lost 3 bases to trimming and J lost 3 bases; unmatched junction nucleotides: 5. This CDR3 region has 15 residues. The CDR3 loop reads CASSSRGTGGYEQYF. The CDR3 DNA follows: TGCGCCAGCAGCTCCAGGGGGACAGGGGGCTACGAGCAGTACTTC.